The clone carrying this T cell receptor beta chain was counted a single time. Its target is unknown. Starting from genomic DNA, TCR beta CDR3 was amplified through two-round multiplex PCR. Every TRBV and TRBJ gene had its own specific primer in first-round PCR. TCRdb fed the multiplex PCR reads into MiXCR, producing one record per CDR3 protein. The repertoire includes around 19,000 distinct CDR3 sequences, around 50% of them detected once, and 27% sits in the top ten. These data come from a study of prognosis after radiotherapy for stage I lung cancer. Study results and caveats: As reported, TRBV and TRBJ gene usage differed between patients who had metastases and those who did not.

CDR1 is PRHDT and CDR2 is FYEKMQ in the germline V gene (reference sequence). After removal of 7 bases from V and 3 bases from J, the junction contained 5 bases not matched to a gene. This CDR3 has 15 residues. This chain links TRBV13 with TRBJ2-2; TRBD2 matches at 10 bases. This clonotype was obtained from a donor over 45 with non-small cell lung cancer. Sequenced material: PBMCs, taken before or after stereotactic body radiation therapy (not recorded which). This CDR3 is CASKRAGGHTGELFF. The CDR3 DNA reads as TGTGCCAGCAAGAGAGCGGGAGGGCACACCGGGGAGCTGTTTTTT.